This TCR beta chain emerged from a study of T cell repertoires in cytomegalovirus infection. The overall study: Newly reported HLA-C-restricted and thoroughly characterized HLA-B-restricted CMV epitopes were employed. Matching HLA type and CMV infection were both indicated by public TCR beta signatures.

This CDR3 has 15 amino acids. V was pared by 0 bases and J by 0 bases, with 6 bases between. The germline CDR1 and CDR2 sequences are MNHEY and SVGAGI. Via MiXCR, TCRdb re-called the reads, giving one row per CDR3 protein. The sample lists about 900,000 distinct CDR3 sequences, around 32% seen once, with around 15% in the top ten. This clonotype was counted only a few times. The antigen remains undetermined. The origin of this receptor is a human donor in good health (CMV status not recorded). Some clones in this sample may be carry-over from other donors' samples. The genes are TRBV6-5 and TRBJ1-5; no clear D. The starting material was cultured CD8+ T cells from PBMCs, obtained from culture after CMV antigen stimulation. The CDR3 spells CASSYSIPSNQPQHF. Here the CDR3 DNA reads TGTGCCAGCAGTTACTCGATACCTAGCAATCAGCCCCAGCATTTT.